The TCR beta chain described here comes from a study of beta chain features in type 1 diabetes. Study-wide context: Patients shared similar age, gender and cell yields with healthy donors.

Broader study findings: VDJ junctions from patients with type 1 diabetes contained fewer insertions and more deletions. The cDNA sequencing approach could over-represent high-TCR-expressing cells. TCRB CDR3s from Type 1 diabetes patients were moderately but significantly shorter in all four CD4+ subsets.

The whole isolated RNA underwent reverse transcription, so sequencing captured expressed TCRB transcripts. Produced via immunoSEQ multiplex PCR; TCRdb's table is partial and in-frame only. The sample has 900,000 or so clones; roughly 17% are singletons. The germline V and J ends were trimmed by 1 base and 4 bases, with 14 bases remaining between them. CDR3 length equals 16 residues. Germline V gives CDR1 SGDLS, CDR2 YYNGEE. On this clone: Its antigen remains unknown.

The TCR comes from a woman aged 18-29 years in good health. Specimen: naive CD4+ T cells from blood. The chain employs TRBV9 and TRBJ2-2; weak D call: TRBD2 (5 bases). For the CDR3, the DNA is TGTGCCAGCAGCGTATTTATGGGAGCTCGCACCGGGGAGCTGTTTTTT. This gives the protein CASSVFMGARTGELFF.